Detailed here is one T cell receptor beta chain. This sample is drawn from a study of shared clonotypes between healthy human individuals. The overall study: A couple of women and a few men aged 18 to 49 made up the donors. CD4 naive cells filled three plates per donor, CD4 memory three, CD8 naive two and CD8 memory one.

The germline V and J ends were trimmed by 3 bases and 1 base, with 10 bases remaining between them. There are 16 residues in the CDR3. Germline assignment: CDR1 SEHNR and CDR2 FQNEAQ (reference sequence). Clones were sequenced by immunoSEQ multiplex PCR, and TCRdb holds only the in-frame ones, with some missing. The sample has some 500,000 clones, around 96% seen once. The chain recombines TRBV7-9 with TRBJ2-6, with D uncertain. The receptor comes from a woman in her twenties or thirties in good health. Material: naive CD4+ T cells sorted from blood. Subset meaning: CD45RA+ positively selected. In nucleotides, the CDR3 is TGTGCCAGCAGCTTGCCCCGGATTTCTGGGGCCAACGTCCTGACTTTC. Its protein is CASSLPRISGANVLTF.